The 27 T cell receptor beta chains listed next were all sequenced from one sample in a study of blood T cell repertoires in COVID-19. Using immunoSEQ multiplex PCR, the repertoire was profiled, and TCRdb retains in-frame clones only, with some absent. The table includes about 66,000 clones, under 90% detected once. The sample consisted of peripheral blood. These receptors came from a man aged 55 to 70 with acute or convalescent COVID-19.

V gene TRBV9 combines with J gene TRBJ1-2; tentatively, D is TRBD1 (5 bases). V was clipped by 0 bases and J by 7 bases, with 16 bases between them. Looked up from germline, CDR1 is SGDLS and CDR2 is YYNGEE. The CDR3 has 15 residues. CDR3 sequence (DNA): TGTGCCAGCAGCGTAGCCGTGCGGGGGGGTACTGGCTACACCTTC. It codes for CASSVAVRGGTGYTF.

The CDR3 DNA reads as TGTGCCAGCAGTTACGATCAGGGCCGGGACTATGGCTACACCTTC. Its translation: CASSYDQGRDYGYTF. The chain recombines TRBV6-5 with TRBJ1-2; the D gene is possibly TRBD1 (5 bases). CDR1 is MNHEY and CDR2 is SVGAGI in the germline V gene. The CDR3 has 15 amino acids. V shed 2 bases and J shed 3 bases, with 13 bases lying between them.

The J gene is TRBJ1-1, the V gene TRBV6-6; 9 bases fit TRBD1. V gave up 5 bases and J gave up 1 base; unmatched junction bases: 2. CDR1 and CDR2 (germline): MNHNY, SVGAGI (reference sequence). The CDR3 runs to 14 residues. CDR3 in amino acids: CASSRQGGNTEAFF. CDR3 bases: TGTGCCAGCAGTCGACAGGGGGGGAACACTGAAGCTTTCTTT.

This clone came up a few times. The sample has other DNA sequences that encode this CDR3 too. V gene TRBV20-1 combines with J gene TRBJ1-1; D ambiguous. Germline V gives CDR1 DFQATT, CDR2 SNEGSKA (reference sequence). Trimming removed 3 bases from V and 6 bases from J, with 8 bases in between. The length of the CDR3 is 11 residues. The CDR3 DNA reads TGCAGTGCTAGTAGGCAGGCTGAAGCTTTCTTT. This codes for CSASRQAEAFF.

The V gene is TRBV2, the J gene TRBJ1-1; D unclear. Germline CDR1 reads SNHLY; CDR2 reads FYNNEI. The V and J ends lost 10 bases and 6 bases respectively, with 21 bases between them. The CDR3 extends over 14 amino acids. CDR3 nucleotides: TGTGCCACTCAATCAAGTGAGGGAAGGGCTGAAGCTTTCTTT. Amino acids: CATQSSEGRAEAFF.

The chain joins TRBV29-1 to TRBJ1-6; D gene unclear. The CDR3 extends over 15 amino acids. Trimming removed 6 bases at V and 7 bases at J, with 19 bases between. Per germline, CDR1 SQVTM and CDR2 ANQGSEA. The CDR3 protein is CSVRVVSQDNSPLHF. DNA of the CDR3: TGCAGCGTGCGGGTCGTGAGCCAAGACAATTCACCCCTCCACTTT.

The chain has TRBV3-1 (or the pseudogene TRBV3-2) and TRBJ1-5; D may be TRBD1 (6 bases). Trimming took 1 base from V and 8 from J, leaving 15 bases between them. The CDR3 spans 15 residues. Germline V gene sequence: CDR1 LGHDT, CDR2 YNNKEL (reference sequence). The CDR3 DNA reads TGTGCCAGCAGCCAAGGTTGGGGGCTCAGGGAGCCCCAGCATTTT. Protein: CASSQGWGLREPQHF.

The chain carries TRBV7-3 and TRBJ2-2; D is unresolved. Germline V gene data show CDR1 as SGHTA and CDR2 as FQGTGA. Trimming shortened V by 2 bases and J by 1 base, and 8 bases separated the two germline ends. The CDR3 covers 15 residues. CDR3: CASSLYARNTGELFF. CDR3 nucleotide sequence: TGTGCCAGCAGCTTATACGCGAGGAACACCGGGGAGCTGTTTTTT.

The rearrangement links TRBV2 to TRBJ2-2; D not resolved. V was shortened by 1 base and J by 6 bases, with 15 bases between the two germline ends. CDR3 length equals 16 residues. Germline V gene lookup returns CDR1 SNHLY and CDR2 FYNNEI. Written as DNA, the CDR3 is TGTGCCAGCAGTGAAGTGGGCGCCCAAGTCGCCGGGGAGCTGTTTTTT. This encodes CASSEVGAQVAGELFF.

This rearrangement joins TRBV30 to TRBJ2-5, with 8 bases identical to TRBD2. The junction had 11 bases not matched to a gene; V was cut back by 3 bases and J by 5 bases. The germline gives CDR1 GTSNPN, CDR2 SVGIG (reference sequence). The CDR3 runs 15 residues. This CDR3 reads CAWRMKSGGGETQYF. The DNA of the CDR3 is TGTGCCTGGAGGATGAAAAGCGGGGGTGGCGAGACCCAGTACTTC.

In DNA form, the CDR3 reads TGTGCCAGCAGCCGGACTAGCGGGGCGAGCTCCTACGAGCAGTACTTC. Translation gives CASSRTSGASSYEQYF. The chain recombines TRBV3-1 (or the pseudogene TRBV3-2) with TRBJ2-7; TRBD2 matches 12 bases. The germline V gene has CDR1 LGHDT and CDR2 YNNKEL (reference sequence). This CDR3 comprises 16 residues. V dropped 4 bases and J dropped 0; count of bases not matched to a gene: 4.

This rearrangement joins TRBV5-4 to TRBJ1-6; D not resolved. The CDR3 totals 16 residues. The germline gives CDR1 SGHNT, CDR2 YYREEE (reference sequence). The V and J ends lost 1 base and 0 bases respectively, with 8 bases between them. CDR3 in DNA: TGTGCCAGCAGCTTGCGCGGCAGCTCCTATAATTCACCCCTCCACTTT. This sequence encodes CASSLRGSSYNSPLHF.

This clone has just one count. The chain couples TRBV30 to TRBJ1-2; D remains ambiguous. The V end was cut by 1 base, the J end by 2 bases, with 11 bases between. This CDR3 contains 14 residues. Germline values: CDR1 GTSNPN, CDR2 SVGIG (reference sequence). CDR3 DNA: TGTGCCTGGAGTGGTGTGGGAGCCAACTATGGCTACACCTTC. Its protein is CAWSGVGANYGYTF.

This chain connects TRBV3-1 (or the pseudogene TRBV3-2) to TRBJ1-2; D remains unclear. The CDR3 has 12 amino acids. Germline CDR1 LGHDT, CDR2 YNNKEL (reference sequence). V lost 3 bases, J lost 7 bases, and 9 bases lay in between. CDR3 in amino acids: CASSQIEAGYTF. CDR3 sequence (DNA): TGTGCCAGCAGCCAGATCGAGGCTGGCTACACCTTC.

This rearrangement joins TRBV9 to TRBJ2-1; D call uncertain. V was pared by 0 bases and J by 7 bases, with 8 bases between. This CDR3 contains 13 residues. Per the germline V gene, CDR1 is SGDLS and CDR2 is YYNGEE. The CDR3 bases are TGTGCCAGCAGCGTAGGGCCTGGTAATGAGCAGTTCTTC. Protein: CASSVGPGNEQFF.

This chain connects TRBV10-3 to TRBJ2-6; D is unresolved. The CDR3 extends over 15 amino acids. Trimming left V 3 bases short and J 4 bases short, with 10 bases between. CDR1 ENHRY and CDR2 SYGVKD come from the germline V gene. The chain's CDR3 is CAISETPRGANVLTF. Written as DNA, the CDR3 is TGTGCCATCAGTGAAACCCCTAGGGGGGCCAACGTCCTGACTTTC.

This clone came up once. J is TRBJ2-7 and V is TRBV3-1 (or the pseudogene TRBV3-2); no definite D call. CDR1 LGHDT and CDR2 YNNKEL come from the germline V gene (reference sequence). The CDR3 is 14 amino acids. Trimming took off 3 bases at V and 2 bases at J, with 11 bases between the two ends. This chain's CDR3 is CASSQGSFTYEQYF. CDR3 DNA sequence: TGTGCCAGCAGCCAGGGCAGCTTCACCTACGAGCAGTACTTC.

The J gene is TRBJ1-4, the V gene TRBV18; D not resolved. Germline values: CDR1 KGHSH, CDR2 LQKENI. This CDR3 has 16 amino acids. The germline V and J ends were trimmed by 2 bases and 0 bases, with 10 bases remaining between them. The CDR3, as DNA: TGTGCCAGCTCACCAACGGGGAACCCAACTAATGAAAAACTGTTTTTT. It translates to CASSPTGNPTNEKLFF.

The J gene is TRBJ2-2, the V gene TRBV20-1, with D possibly TRBD2 on 6 matching bases. The ends were cut back, 6 bases at V and 4 bases at J, with 12 bases in the middle. This CDR3 is 13 amino acids long. The germline V gene encodes CDR1 DFQATT and CDR2 SNEGSKA (reference sequence). The CDR3 sequence is CSASRGSTGELFF. CDR3 sequence (DNA): TGCAGTGCCAGTCGGGGGTCCACCGGGGAGCTGTTTTTT.

The chain links TRBV4-1 to TRBJ1-2, with D possibly matching TRBD1 (5 bases). Germline V lookup: CDR1 MGHRA, CDR2 YSYEKL. The V end lost 1 base, the J end lost 5 bases, and 11 bases lay between the germline ends. There are 14 residues in the CDR3. As DNA, the CDR3 is TGCGCCAGCAGCCAAGCAAGGACAACATATGGCTACACCTTC. Its translation: CASSQARTTYGYTF.

This clone was observed a handful of times. The chain carries TRBV2 and TRBJ1-1; D possibly corresponds to TRBD1 (6 bases). The CDR3 runs 16 residues. The V end was cut by 7 bases, the J end by 11 bases, with 29 bases between. Germline loops: CDR1 SNHLY, CDR2 FYNNEI. CDR3 protein: CASNSHPTRGPERAFF. The CDR3 DNA sequence: TGTGCCAGCAACTCCCACCCAACCAGGGGACCAGAAAGGGCTTTCTTT. The full variable domain, with the rest looked up from reference TRBV2 and TRBJ1-1, is EPEVTQTPSHQVTQMGQEVILRCVPISNHLYFYWYRQILGQKVEFLVSFYNNEISEKSEIFDDQFSVERPDGSNFTLKIRSTKLEDSAMYFCASNSHPTRGPERAFFGQGTRLTVV.

The rearrangement uses TRBV3-1 (or the pseudogene TRBV3-2) and TRBJ2-1; 15 nucleotides agree with TRBD2. Germline V CDR1 and CDR2: LGHDT, YNNKEL (reference sequence). The V and J ends lost 4 bases and 8 bases, in that order; junction bases with no gene match: 9. CDR3 size: 17 residues. Written as DNA, the CDR3 is TGTGCCAGCAGCCTATCGGGACTAGCGGGGGGTTTAGATGAGCAGTTCTTC. Translation gives CASSLSGLAGGLDEQFF.

The chain carries TRBV24-1 and TRBJ1-2, with TRBD1 matching over 8 bases. The V segment lost 2 bases and the J segment 2 bases; nucleotides outside the gene matches: 6. The CDR3 has 16 amino acids. Germline V lookup: CDR1 KGHDR, CDR2 SFDVKD. CDR3: CATSDSTGERNYGYTF. The CDR3 DNA is TGTGCCACCAGTGATTCGACAGGGGAGAGGAACTATGGCTACACCTTC.

V and J are TRBV18 and TRBJ2-1; D might be TRBD1 (5 bases). The germline gives CDR1 KGHSH, CDR2 LQKENI. V lost 5 bases, J lost 3 bases, and 8 bases lay in between. This CDR3 spans 13 amino acids. CDR3 in amino acids: CASSSDSYNEQFF. In DNA form, the CDR3 reads TGTGCCAGCTCATCTGACAGCTACAATGAGCAGTTCTTC.

The CDR3 bases are TGCGCCAGCAGCTTAAGGCAGGGGGAATACTATGGCTACACCTTC. It is translated as CASSLRQGEYYGYTF. The rearrangement joins TRBV5-1 to TRBJ1-2, with 7 bases identical to TRBD1. V trimming: 2 bases; J trimming: 3 bases; junction bases outside the gene matches: 7. The V gene's germline CDR1 is SGHRS and CDR2 YFSETQ. The CDR3 consists of 15 residues.

This CDR3 is CASSLDLGSAVNYGYTF. The CDR3 DNA sequence: TGCGCCAGCAGCTTGGACCTCGGTTCAGCGGTAAACTATGGCTACACCTTC. J is TRBJ1-2 and V is TRBV5-1; no clear D. The V gene lost 0 bases and the J gene lost 2 bases, with 17 bases spanning the gap. Germline V gene sequence: CDR1 SGHRS, CDR2 YFSETQ. This CDR3 has 17 amino acids.

The chain links TRBV24-1 to TRBJ2-1, with TRBD1 identical over 9 bases. The CDR3 has 14 residues. Germline assignment: CDR1 KGHDR and CDR2 SFDVKD. V dropped 6 bases and J dropped 6; count of bases not matched to a gene: 5. CDR3 bases: TGTGCCACCAGTTGGACAGGGGTGGGCAATGAGCAGTTCTTC. Protein product: CATSWTGVGNEQFF.